What follows are 3 T cell receptor beta chains derived from one specimen sequenced in a study of T cell repertoires in cytomegalovirus infection. No antigens are known for them. TCRdb recomputed calls from the reads with MiXCR, one row per CDR3 protein. The top ten hold 41% of the sample, which has 110,000 or so distinct CDR3 sequences, about 33% seen once. This sample comprised CD8+ T cells from cultured PBMCs, obtained from culture after CMV antigen stimulation. Receptors were obtained from a human donor in good health (CMV status not recorded). Some clones in this sample may be carry-over from other donors' samples.

This clonotype showed up many times. This sequence joins TRBV7-2 and TRBJ1-2, with D hard to call. V was clipped by 3 bases and J by 8 bases, with 13 bases between them. Germline lookup yields CDR1 SGHTA and CDR2 FQGNSA. The CDR3 length is 13 residues. Here the CDR3 reads CASSLVTFRGYTF. Here the CDR3 DNA reads TGTGCCAGCAGCTTGGTCACCTTTAGAGGCTACACCTTC.

Only a few counts were recorded for this clonotype. This sequence joins TRBV6-1 and TRBJ2-5; D possibly uses TRBD1 or TRBD2 (5 bases each). V gave up 4 bases and J gave up 5 bases, with 8 bases separating them. The CDR3 has 12 residues. Germline V CDR1 and CDR2: MNHNS, SASEGT. In DNA form, the CDR3 reads TGTGCCAGCAGTGGCAGGGAGGAGACCCAGTACTTC. Encoded protein: CASSGREETQYF.

This clonotype occurred a few times. V usage is TRBV3-1 and J usage is TRBJ2-2; TRBD1 matches at 9 bases. Trimming took 4 bases from V and 4 from J; bases not matched to a gene: 7. Germline V gene lookup returns CDR1 LGHDT and CDR2 YNNKEL (reference sequence). CDR3 length equals 16 residues. The CDR3 region has the DNA TGTGCCAGCAGCCCAGGGGACAGGGCGTCCACCGGGGAGCTGTTTTTT. It yields the protein CASSPGDRASTGELFF.